This T cell receptor beta chain stems from a study of cytomegalovirus exposure and HLA in healthy donors. About the study: Under 85% of some 390 genotyped donors fell in the Caucasian-associated ancestry cluster.

CDR1 MNHEY and CDR2 SMNVEV come from the germline V gene (reference sequence). The CDR3 contains 14 residues. Unmatched junction bases numbered 6, after V lost 2 bases and J lost 6 bases. The PCR ran on 60 Vbeta and 13 Jbeta primers. Here immunoSEQ multiplex PCR was the method, and the copy in TCRdb shows in-frame clones only, minus some. The profile shows about 130,000 clones, about 76% of them singletons. This clonotype originated in a man aged 35 to 55 in good health and CMV-seropositive. The rearrangement uses TRBV27 and TRBJ1-2, with 7 bases that match TRBD1. The source material was PBMCs. The CDR3 bases are TGTGCCAGCAGTTTAGGGGCAGGGGGGAATGGCTACACCTTC. Protein sequence: CASSLGAGGNGYTF.